This TCR beta chain came from a study of response to subunit inactivated influenza vaccine. The study's findings and limits: Authors suggested seasonal influenza vaccinations each recruit few new T cells.

TCRdb re-derived calls from the RT-PCR reads in MiXCR, one entry per CDR3 protein. This sample yields around 480,000 distinct CDR3 sequences, of which approximately 10% are seen a single time; approximately 12% belongs to the top ten. This clonotype was seen repeatedly, ten times or more. Its antigen is unidentified. The sequence was collected from a man in his fifties who received an inactivated influenza vaccine. Sequenced material: PBMCs from blood, taken 35 to 45 days after vaccination.

Written as DNA, the CDR3 is TGTGCCAGCAGCTTAGACAGGGGCCCTGGAAACACCATATATTTT. Its translation is CASSLDRGPGNTIYF. The chain carries TRBV7-2 and TRBJ1-3; 7 nucleotides align to TRBD1. The V gene's germline CDR1 is SGHTA and CDR2 FQGNSA. CDR3 length: 15 amino acids. The ends lost 1 base at V and 2 bases at J; junction bases unmatched: 2.